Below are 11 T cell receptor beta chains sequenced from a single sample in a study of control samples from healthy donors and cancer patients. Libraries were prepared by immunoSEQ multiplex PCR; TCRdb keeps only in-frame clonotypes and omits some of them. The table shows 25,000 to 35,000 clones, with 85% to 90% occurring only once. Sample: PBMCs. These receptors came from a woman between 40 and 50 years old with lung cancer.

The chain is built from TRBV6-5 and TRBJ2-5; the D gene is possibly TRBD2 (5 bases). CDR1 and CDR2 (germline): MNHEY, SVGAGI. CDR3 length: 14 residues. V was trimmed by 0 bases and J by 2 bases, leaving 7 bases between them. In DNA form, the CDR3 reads TGTGCCAGCAGTTACTCTGACTATCAAGAGACCCAGTACTTC. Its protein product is CASSYSDYQETQYF.

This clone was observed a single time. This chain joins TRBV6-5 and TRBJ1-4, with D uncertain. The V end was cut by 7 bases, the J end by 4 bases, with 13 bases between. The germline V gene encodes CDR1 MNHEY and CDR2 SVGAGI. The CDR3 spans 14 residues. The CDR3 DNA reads TGTGCCAGCAATCCCAGCCGGGATAATGAAAAACTGTTTTTT. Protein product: CASNPSRDNEKLFF.

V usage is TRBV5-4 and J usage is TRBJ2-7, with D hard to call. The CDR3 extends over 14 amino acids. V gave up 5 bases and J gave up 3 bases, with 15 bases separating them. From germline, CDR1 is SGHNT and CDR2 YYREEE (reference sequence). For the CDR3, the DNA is TGTGCCAGCAGACCTGAAGTAGGGCACTACGAGCAGTACTTC. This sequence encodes CASRPEVGHYEQYF.

As DNA, the CDR3 is TGTGCCAGCAGCTTATCTGTACAGTATAACTATGGCTACACCTTC. Its protein product is CASSLSVQYNYGYTF. The chain joins TRBV7-2 to TRBJ1-2; D remains ambiguous. Per the germline V gene, CDR1 is SGHTA and CDR2 is FQGNSA. Trimming took off 2 bases at V and 1 base at J, with 11 bases between the two ends. CDR3 length equals 15 residues.

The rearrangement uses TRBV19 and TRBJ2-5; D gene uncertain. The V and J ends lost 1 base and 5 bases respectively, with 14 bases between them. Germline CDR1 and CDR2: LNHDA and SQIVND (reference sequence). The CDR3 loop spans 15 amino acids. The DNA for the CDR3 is TGTGCCAGTAGTATAGGAGAGACGCCTGGGGAGACCCAGTACTTC. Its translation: CASSIGETPGETQYF.

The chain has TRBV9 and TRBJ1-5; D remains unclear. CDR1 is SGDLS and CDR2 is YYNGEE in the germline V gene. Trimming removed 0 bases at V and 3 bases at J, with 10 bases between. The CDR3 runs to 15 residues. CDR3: CASSVDWQFNQPQHF. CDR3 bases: TGTGCCAGCAGCGTAGATTGGCAGTTCAATCAGCCCCAGCATTTT.

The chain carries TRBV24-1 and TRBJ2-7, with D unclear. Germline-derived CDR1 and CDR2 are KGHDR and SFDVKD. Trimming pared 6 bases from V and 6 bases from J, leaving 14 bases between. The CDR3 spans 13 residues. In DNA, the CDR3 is TGTGCCACCAGTAAACCCTCAGGCTTCGAGCAGTACTTC. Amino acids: CATSKPSGFEQYF.

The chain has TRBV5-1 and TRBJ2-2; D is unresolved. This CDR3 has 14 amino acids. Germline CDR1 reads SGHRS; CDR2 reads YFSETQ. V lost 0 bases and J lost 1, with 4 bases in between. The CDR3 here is CASSLDLNTGELFF. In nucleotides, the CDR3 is TGCGCCAGCAGCTTGGATTTGAACACCGGGGAGCTGTTTTTT.

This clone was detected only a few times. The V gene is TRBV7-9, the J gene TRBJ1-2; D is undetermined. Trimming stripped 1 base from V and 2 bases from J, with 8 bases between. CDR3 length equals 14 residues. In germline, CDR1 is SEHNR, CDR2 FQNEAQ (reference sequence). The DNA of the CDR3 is TGTGCCAGCAGCTTAGATGCGTCCAACTATGGCTACACCTTC. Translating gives CASSLDASNYGYTF.

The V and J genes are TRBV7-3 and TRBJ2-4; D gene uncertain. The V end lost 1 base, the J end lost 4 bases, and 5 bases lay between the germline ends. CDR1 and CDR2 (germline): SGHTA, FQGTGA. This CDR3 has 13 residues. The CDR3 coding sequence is TGTGCCAGCAGCTTAATGGCGAAAAACATTCAGTACTTC. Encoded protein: CASSLMAKNIQYF.

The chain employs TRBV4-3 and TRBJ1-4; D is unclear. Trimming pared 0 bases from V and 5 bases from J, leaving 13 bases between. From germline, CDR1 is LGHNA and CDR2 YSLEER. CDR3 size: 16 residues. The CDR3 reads CASSQDRRGGNEKLFF. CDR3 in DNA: TGCGCCAGCAGCCAAGACCGGCGTGGAGGGAATGAAAAACTGTTTTTT.